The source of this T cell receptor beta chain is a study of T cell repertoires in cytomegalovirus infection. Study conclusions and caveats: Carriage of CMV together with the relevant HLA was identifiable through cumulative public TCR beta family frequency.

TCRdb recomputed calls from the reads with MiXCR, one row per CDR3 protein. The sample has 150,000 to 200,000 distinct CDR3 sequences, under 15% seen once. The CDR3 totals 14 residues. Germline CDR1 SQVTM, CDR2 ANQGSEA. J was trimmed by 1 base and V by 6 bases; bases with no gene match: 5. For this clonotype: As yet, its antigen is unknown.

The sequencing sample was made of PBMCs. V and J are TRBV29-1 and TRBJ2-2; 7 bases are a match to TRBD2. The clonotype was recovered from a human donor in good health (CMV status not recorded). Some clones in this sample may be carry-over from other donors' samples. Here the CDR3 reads CSVTGTMNTGELFF. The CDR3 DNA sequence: TGCAGCGTAACCGGGACTATGAACACCGGGGAGCTGTTTTTT.